This T cell receptor (beta chain) was documented in a study of blood T cell repertoires in COVID-19. About the study: Samples came from the United States, Italy and Spain, spanning acute and convalescent COVID-19. PBMCs, B-cell-depleted T cells, or T cells were the source of the cDNA or gDNA that made up the material.

Patients from Seattle were sampled longitudinally, starting during active infection. The protocol was immunoSEQ multiplex PCR, while the TCRdb copy is restricted to in-frame clones and leaves out a portion. This table has 250,000 to 300,000 clones, about 90% appearing once. The sample consisted of peripheral blood. The origin of this receptor is a woman in her 30s with COVID-19, enrolled during active disease.

The DNA of the CDR3 is TGTGCCAGCAGCCCAGGGGGGCTAGCGGGGGTCAATGAGCAGTTCTTC. Translating it yields CASSPGGLAGVNEQFF. J is TRBJ2-1 and V is TRBV7-6; TRBD2 agrees at 10 bases. CDR1 SGHVS and CDR2 FNYEAQ come from the germline V gene. This CDR3 region has 16 residues. V trimming: 5 bases; J trimming: 6 bases; junction bases outside the gene matches: 10.